This T cell receptor beta chain was obtained from a study of response to subunit inactivated influenza vaccine. This clonotype came up a few times. Its antigen is undetermined. From the RT-PCR reads, TCRdb called clonotypes with MiXCR, one entry per CDR3 protein. The top ten clones hold 9.5% to 13% of a sample with approximately 680,000 distinct CDR3 sequences, 15% to 19% of them seen once. Study results and limitations: There was a suggestion from the authors that each seasonal influenza vaccination recruits few new T cells.

CDR1 is DFQATT and CDR2 is SNEGSKA in the germline V gene (reference sequence). V shed 0 bases, J shed 9 bases, and the junction held 7 bases outside the gene matches. CDR3 size: 13 residues. The sequence was collected from a man between 50 and 59 years old who received an inactivated influenza vaccine. This specimen consisted of PBMCs from blood, obtained approximately 12 days after vaccination. The gene calls are TRBV20-1 and TRBJ1-2, with 7 bases lining up with TRBD1. The CDR3 loop reads CSARDPDRIRYTF. The CDR3 DNA reads as TGCAGTGCTAGAGATCCGGACAGGATTCGCTACACCTTC.